The rows below give T cell receptor beta chains drawn from one sample of a study of shared clonotypes between healthy human individuals. Only in-frame clones appear in the TCRdb table, and some are missing; sequencing was by immunoSEQ multiplex PCR. The table shows approximately 1,500,000 clones, with more than 95% occurring only once. The sample taken for sequencing was naive CD4+ T cells sorted from blood. The receptors come from a man in his thirties or forties in good health. The CDR3 runs from the conserved cysteine through the conserved F or W. Each record gives: clone size, J gene, D gene, V gene, CDR3 DNA, CDR3 protein. The D gene is left open where the match is weak. Expanded clones are given a class, and other clones once, few, many or no size at all.

once	TRBJ1-4	TRBD1	TRBV9	TGTGCCAGCAGCGTAGAGGGGGCGAGGGGTGAAAAACTGTTTTTT	CASSVEGARGEKLFF
.	TRBJ2-3	.	TRBV7-8	TGTGCCGTCCCGCGCAGGAGCACAGATACGCAGTATTTT	CAVPRRSTDTQYF
.	TRBJ2-1	TRBD2	TRBV11-2	TGTGCCAGCAGCTTTAGGGGGACTAGCGGGAGGAATGAGCAGTTCTTC	CASSFRGTSGRNEQFF
.	TRBJ2-5	TRBD2	TRBV2	TGTGCCAGCAGTTCCACTAGCGGGAGAAGGGAAGAGACCCAGTACTTC	CASSSTSGRREETQYF
.	TRBJ2-1	TRBD2	TRBV2	TGTGCCAGCAGAGGGCCCCTAGCGGGAGCCCATGAGCAGTTCTTC	CASRGPLAGAHEQFF
.	TRBJ2-1	.	TRBV5-1	TGCGCCAGCAGCTTGGCTGGTACAGGGTACAATGAGCAGTTCTTC	CASSLAGTGYNEQFF
.	TRBJ2-7	TRBD2	TRBV28	TGTGCCAGCAGTTTATTTTGGGAGGGCTACGAGCAGTACTTC	CASSLFWEGYEQYF
.	TRBJ2-1	.	TRBV28	TGTGCCAGCAGTGGGGGAAGGGGGTCCTACCTAAATGAGCAGTTCTTC	CASSGGRGSYLNEQFF
.	TRBJ2-7	.	TRBV5-4	TGTGCCAGCAGCTTGGCCAGTCATTACGAGCAGTACTTC	CASSLASHYEQYF
.	TRBJ2-6	TRBD1	TRBV2	TGTGCCAGCAGCGTGACAGGGTCAGGGGCCAACGTCCTGACTTTC	CASSVTGSGANVLTF
.	TRBJ1-1	TRBD1	TRBV2	TGTGCCAGCAGACCCAGTACAGGGGGCACTGAAGCTTTCTTT	CASRPSTGGTEAFF
.	TRBJ2-2	.	TRBV27	TGTGCCAGCAAGTCCGAGTCGAACACCGGGGAGCTGTTTTTT	CASKSESNTGELFF
once	TRBJ1-5	.	TRBV11-2	TGTGCCAGCAGCTTACGTTTTTCTCAGCCCCAGCATTTT	CASSLRFSQPQHF
.	TRBJ2-1	TRBD2	TRBV29-1	TGCAGCGTCGTTACTAGCGGGAGCTCCTACAATGAGCAGTTCTTC	CSVVTSGSSYNEQFF
once	TRBJ1-2	.	TRBV5-4	TGTGCCAGCAGCTTGGATGAAGGGGAGGGCTATGGCTACACCTTC	CASSLDEGEGYGYTF
.	TRBJ1-4	.	TRBV28	TGTGCCAGCAGTTTTATGAGGACTGCTAATGAAAAACTGTTTTTT	CASSFMRTANEKLFF
.	TRBJ2-2	.	TRBV7-9	TGTGCCAGCAGCTTTATAGAGCCTCCCGGGGAGCTGTTTTTT	CASSFIEPPGELFF